This T cell receptor beta chain comes out of a study of monozygotic twins with inflammatory bowel disease. Germline loops: CDR1 MGHDK, CDR2 SYGVNS. The CDR3 loop spans 14 amino acids. During cDNA synthesis, UMIs that each contained a 6-nucleotide sample barcode were added by means of template switching. TCRdb re-called the 5' RACE reads; one entry per CDR3 protein, DNA not given. This table lists about 160,000 distinct CDR3 sequences. V gene TRBV25-1 combines with J gene TRBJ1-5; the D call of TRBD1 rests on TCRdb alone, since no DNA is present to check it. The origin of this receptor is a human donor with ulcerative colitis or Crohn's disease, or a healthy co-twin of an affected twin (not recorded which). The sequenced material came from blood. The CDR3 is CASGAAYSNQPQHF.